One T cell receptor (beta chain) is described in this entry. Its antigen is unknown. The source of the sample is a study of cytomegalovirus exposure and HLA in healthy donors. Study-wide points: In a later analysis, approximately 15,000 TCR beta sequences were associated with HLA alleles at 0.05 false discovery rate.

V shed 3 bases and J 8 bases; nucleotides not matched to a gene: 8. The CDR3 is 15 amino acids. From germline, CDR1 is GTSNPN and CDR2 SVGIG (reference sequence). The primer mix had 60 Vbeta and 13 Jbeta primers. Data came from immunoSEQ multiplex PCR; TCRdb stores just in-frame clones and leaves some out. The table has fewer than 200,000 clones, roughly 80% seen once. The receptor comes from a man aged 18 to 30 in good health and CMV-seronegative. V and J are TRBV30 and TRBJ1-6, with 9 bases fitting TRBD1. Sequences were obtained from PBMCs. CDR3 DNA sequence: TGTGCCTGGAGCGCCCAACAGGGGGCGTATTCACCCCTCCACTTT. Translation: CAWSAQQGAYSPLHF.